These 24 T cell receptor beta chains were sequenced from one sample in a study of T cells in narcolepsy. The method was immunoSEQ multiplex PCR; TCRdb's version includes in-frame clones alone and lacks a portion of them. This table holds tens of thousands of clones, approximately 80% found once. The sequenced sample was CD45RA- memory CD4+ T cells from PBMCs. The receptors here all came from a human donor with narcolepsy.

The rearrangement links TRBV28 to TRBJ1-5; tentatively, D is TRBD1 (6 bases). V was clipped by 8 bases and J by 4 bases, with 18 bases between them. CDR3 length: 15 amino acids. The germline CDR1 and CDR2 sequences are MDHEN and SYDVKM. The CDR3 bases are TGTGCCAGCCTCGGAGGGGGGACGATTAATCAGCCCCAGCATTTT. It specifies CASLGGGTINQPQHF.

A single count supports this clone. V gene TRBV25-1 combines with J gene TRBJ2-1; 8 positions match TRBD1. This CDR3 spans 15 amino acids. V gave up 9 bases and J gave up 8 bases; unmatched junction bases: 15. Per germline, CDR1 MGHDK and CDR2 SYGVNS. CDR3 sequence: CASSPRTGFGHEQFF. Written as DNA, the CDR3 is TGTGCCAGTTCACCACGGACAGGGTTTGGCCATGAGCAGTTCTTC.

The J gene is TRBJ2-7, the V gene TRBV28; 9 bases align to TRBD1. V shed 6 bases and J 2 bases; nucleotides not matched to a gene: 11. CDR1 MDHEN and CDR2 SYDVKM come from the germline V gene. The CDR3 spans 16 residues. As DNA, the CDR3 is TGTGCCAGCAGCTCCACCTGGACAGGGGTTGCCTACGAGCAGTACTTC. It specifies CASSSTWTGVAYEQYF.

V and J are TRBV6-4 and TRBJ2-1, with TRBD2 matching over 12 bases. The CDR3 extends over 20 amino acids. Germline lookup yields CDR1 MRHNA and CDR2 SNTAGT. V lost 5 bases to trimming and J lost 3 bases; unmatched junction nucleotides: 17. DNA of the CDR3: TGTGCCAGCAGTCATCTAGCGGGAGGGCCTACAAGCCCAAACTACAATGAGCAGTTCTTC. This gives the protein CASSHLAGGPTSPNYNEQFF.

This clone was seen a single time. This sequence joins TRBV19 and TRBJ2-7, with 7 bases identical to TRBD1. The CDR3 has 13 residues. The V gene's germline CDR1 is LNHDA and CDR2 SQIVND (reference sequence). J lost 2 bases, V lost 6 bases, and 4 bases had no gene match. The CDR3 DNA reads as TGTGCCAGTAGAAATCAGGGGGCCTACGAGCAGTACTTC. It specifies CASRNQGAYEQYF.

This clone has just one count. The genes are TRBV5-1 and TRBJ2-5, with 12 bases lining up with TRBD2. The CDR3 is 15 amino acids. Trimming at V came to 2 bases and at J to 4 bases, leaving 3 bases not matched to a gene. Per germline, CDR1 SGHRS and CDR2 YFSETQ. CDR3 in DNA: TGCGCCAGCAGCTTTGGACTAGCGGGAAGAGAGACCCAGTACTTC. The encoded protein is CASSFGLAGRETQYF.

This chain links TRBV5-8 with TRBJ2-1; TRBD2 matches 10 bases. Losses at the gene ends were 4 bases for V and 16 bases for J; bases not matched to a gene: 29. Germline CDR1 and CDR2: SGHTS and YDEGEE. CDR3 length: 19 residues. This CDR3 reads CASSVNGPSAGGAPDQRFF. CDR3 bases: TGTGCCAGCAGCGTGAATGGACCCTCAGCGGGGGGGGCACCAGATCAACGATTCTTC.

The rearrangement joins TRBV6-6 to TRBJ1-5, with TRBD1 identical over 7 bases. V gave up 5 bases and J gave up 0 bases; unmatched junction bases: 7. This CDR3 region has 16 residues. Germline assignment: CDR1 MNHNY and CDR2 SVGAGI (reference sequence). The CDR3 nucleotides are TGTGCCAGCAGTGGCATGGGACAGACTAGCAATCAGCCCCAGCATTTT. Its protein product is CASSGMGQTSNQPQHF.

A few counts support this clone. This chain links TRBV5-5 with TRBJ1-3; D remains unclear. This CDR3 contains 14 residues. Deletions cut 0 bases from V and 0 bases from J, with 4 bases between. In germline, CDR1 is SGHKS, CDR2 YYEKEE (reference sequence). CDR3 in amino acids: CASSLVSSGNTIYF. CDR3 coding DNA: TGTGCCAGCAGCTTGGTCAGCTCTGGAAACACCATATATTTT.

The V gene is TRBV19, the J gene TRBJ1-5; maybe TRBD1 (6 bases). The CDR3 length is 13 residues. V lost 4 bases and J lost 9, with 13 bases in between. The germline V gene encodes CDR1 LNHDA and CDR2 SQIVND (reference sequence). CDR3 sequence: CASSTAGEGPQHF. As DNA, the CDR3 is TGTGCCAGTAGTACGGCAGGGGAAGGGCCCCAGCATTTT.

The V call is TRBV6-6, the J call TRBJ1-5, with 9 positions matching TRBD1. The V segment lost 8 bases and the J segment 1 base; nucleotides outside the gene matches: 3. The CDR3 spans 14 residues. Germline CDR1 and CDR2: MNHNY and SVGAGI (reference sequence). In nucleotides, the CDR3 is TGTGCCAGCCTTGACAGGGGGAGCAATCAGCCCCAGCATTTT. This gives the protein CASLDRGSNQPQHF.

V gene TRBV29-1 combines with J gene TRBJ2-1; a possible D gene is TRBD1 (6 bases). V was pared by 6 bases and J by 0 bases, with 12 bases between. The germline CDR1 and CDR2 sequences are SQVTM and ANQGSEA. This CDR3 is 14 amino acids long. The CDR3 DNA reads TGCAGCGTCCCAGGGGCGAGCTCCTACAATGAGCAGTTCTTC. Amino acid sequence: CSVPGASSYNEQFF.

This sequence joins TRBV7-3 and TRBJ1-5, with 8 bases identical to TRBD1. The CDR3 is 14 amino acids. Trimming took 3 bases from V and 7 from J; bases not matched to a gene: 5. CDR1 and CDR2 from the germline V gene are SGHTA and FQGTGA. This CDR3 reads CASSLGTGEQPQHF. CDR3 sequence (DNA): TGTGCCAGCAGCTTGGGGACAGGAGAACAGCCCCAGCATTTT.

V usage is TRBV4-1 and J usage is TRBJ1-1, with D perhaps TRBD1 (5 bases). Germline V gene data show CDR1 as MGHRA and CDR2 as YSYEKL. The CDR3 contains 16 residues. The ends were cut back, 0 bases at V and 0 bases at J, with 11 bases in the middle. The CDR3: CASSQDRGLLNTEAFF. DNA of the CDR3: TGCGCCAGCAGCCAAGATCGGGGGTTGTTGAACACTGAAGCTTTCTTT.

The CDR3 loop is CASSVGPVHKETQYF. The CDR3 coding sequence is TGTGCCAGCAGCGTGGGGCCAGTTCATAAGGAGACCCAGTACTTC. The chain couples TRBV9 to TRBJ2-5, with D maybe TRBD1 (5 bases). The CDR3 has 15 amino acids. Germline V lookup: CDR1 SGDLS, CDR2 YYNGEE. Trimming pared 2 bases from V and 5 bases from J, leaving 16 bases between.

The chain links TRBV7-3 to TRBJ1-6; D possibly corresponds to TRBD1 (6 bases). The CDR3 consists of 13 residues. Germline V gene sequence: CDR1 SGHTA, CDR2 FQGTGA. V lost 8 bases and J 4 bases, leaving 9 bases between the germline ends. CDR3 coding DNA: TGTGCCAGCGGAACAGGGTATAATTCACCCCTCCACTTT. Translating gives CASGTGYNSPLHF.

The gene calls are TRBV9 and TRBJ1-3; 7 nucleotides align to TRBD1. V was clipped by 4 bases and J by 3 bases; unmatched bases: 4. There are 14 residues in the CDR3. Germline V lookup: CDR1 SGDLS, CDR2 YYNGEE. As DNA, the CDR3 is TGTGCCAGCAGCCCCCGGGACAGTGGAAACACCATATATTTT. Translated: CASSPRDSGNTIYF.

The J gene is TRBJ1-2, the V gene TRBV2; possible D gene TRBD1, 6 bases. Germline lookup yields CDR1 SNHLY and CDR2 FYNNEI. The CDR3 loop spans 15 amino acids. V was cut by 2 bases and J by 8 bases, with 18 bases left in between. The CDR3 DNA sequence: TGTGCCAGCAGTGAACTCGGCAGGGGCGGGTACGGCTACACCTTC. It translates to CASSELGRGGYGYTF.

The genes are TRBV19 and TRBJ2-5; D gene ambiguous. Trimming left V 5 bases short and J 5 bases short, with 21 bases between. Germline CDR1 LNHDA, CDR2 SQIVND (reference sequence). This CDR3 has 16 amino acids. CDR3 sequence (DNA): TGTGCCAGTAGTGGTGTAGGCACTTATCGGCGGGAGACCCAGTACTTC. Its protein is CASSGVGTYRRETQYF.

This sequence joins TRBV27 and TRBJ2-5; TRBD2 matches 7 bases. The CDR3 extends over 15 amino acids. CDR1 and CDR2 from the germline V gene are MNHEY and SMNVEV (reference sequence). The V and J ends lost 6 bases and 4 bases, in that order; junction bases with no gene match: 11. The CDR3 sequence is CASSYSTSLGETQYF. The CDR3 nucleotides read TGTGCCAGCAGCTATTCGACTAGCTTGGGAGAGACCCAGTACTTC.

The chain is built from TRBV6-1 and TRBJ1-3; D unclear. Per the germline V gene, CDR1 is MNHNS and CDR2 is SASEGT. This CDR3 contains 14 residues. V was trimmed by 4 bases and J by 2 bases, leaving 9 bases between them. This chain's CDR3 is CASSATETGNTIYF. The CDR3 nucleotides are TGTGCCAGCAGTGCTACAGAGACTGGAAACACCATATATTTT.

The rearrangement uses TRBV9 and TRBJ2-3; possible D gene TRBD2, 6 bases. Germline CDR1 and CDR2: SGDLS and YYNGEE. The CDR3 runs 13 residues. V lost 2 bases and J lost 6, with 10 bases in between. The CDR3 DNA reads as TGTGCCAGCAGCGTCTCCAGCGGGGATACGCAGTATTTT. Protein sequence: CASSVSSGDTQYF.

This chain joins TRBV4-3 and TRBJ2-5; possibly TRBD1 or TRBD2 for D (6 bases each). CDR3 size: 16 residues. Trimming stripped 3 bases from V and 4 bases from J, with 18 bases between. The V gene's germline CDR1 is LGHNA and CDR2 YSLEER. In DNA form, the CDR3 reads TGCGCCAGCAGCCAGGGTCTCGAAGGGGGGCGAGAGACCCAGTACTTC. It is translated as CASSQGLEGGRETQYF.

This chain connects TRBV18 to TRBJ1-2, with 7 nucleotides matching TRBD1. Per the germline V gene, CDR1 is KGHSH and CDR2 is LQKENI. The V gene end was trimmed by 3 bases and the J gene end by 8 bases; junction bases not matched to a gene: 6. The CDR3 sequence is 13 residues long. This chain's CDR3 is CASSPSGGEGYTF. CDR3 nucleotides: TGTGCCAGCTCACCCTCAGGGGGGGAAGGCTACACCTTC.